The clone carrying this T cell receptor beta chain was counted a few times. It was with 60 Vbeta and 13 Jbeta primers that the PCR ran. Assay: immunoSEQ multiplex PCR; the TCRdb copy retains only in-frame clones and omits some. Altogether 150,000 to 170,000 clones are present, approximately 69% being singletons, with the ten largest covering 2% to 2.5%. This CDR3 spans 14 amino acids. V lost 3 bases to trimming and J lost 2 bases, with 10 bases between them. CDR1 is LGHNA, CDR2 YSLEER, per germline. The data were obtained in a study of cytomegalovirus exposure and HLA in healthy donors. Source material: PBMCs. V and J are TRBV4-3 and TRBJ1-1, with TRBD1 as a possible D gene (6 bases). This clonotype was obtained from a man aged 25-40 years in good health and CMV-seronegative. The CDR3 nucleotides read TGCGCCAGCAGCCAGAGGACAGTTAACACTGAAGCTTTCTTT. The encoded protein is CASSQRTVNTEAFF.